One and the same sample provided the 23 T cell receptor beta chains below, sequenced in a study of T cells in Graves' hyperthyroidism and ophthalmopathy. RNA transcripts provided the source from which TCR beta CDR3 regions were amplified. Carried out on the TCR CDR3, a first-round RT-PCR used the HTBI primer set. In TCRdb, the multiplex PCR reads were re-called with MiXCR into one record per CDR3 protein. The sample shows 200,000 to 250,000 distinct CDR3 sequences, 17% of them seen only once. The source material was blood. All receptors derive from a man in his forties or fifties with Graves' hyperthyroidism.

The genes are TRBV20-1 and TRBJ2-3, with D possibly TRBD2 on 5 matching bases. CDR3 length: 17 residues. Trimming shortened V by 0 bases and J by 2 bases, and 18 bases separated the two germline ends. The germline gives CDR1 DFQATT, CDR2 SNEGSKA (reference sequence). The CDR3 bases are TGCAGTGCTAGAGATCAAGGTATTAGCGAGCTCACAGATACGCAGTATTTT. It yields the protein CSARDQGISELTDTQYF.

This clonotype was picked up many times. In nucleotides, the CDR3 is TGTGCCAGCCGACTAGTACACTACGAGCAGTACTTC. Its translation: CASRLVHYEQYF. This chain joins TRBV25-1 and TRBJ2-7, with D possibly being TRBD2 (6 bases). Germline CDR1 reads MGHDK; CDR2 reads SYGVNS. Trimming took off 8 bases at V and 3 bases at J, with 11 bases between the two ends. The CDR3 totals 12 residues.

V and J are TRBV6-2 or TRBV6-3 and TRBJ1-4; TRBD1 matches 8 bases. CDR1 is MNHEY and CDR2 is SVGEGT in the germline V gene. The trim removed 6 bases at V and 0 bases at J, leaving 15 bases unmatched. This CDR3 contains 19 residues. The DNA of the CDR3 is TGTGCCAGCAGCCGATGGACAGGGCCGGACAAGGCAACTAATGAAAAACTGTTTTTT. Translated, it gives CASSRWTGPDKATNEKLFF.

This chain uses TRBV11-3 with TRBJ2-3; D gene unclear. Trimming left V 6 bases short and J 0 bases short, with 7 bases between. The CDR3 loop spans 13 amino acids. CDR1 is SGHNT and CDR2 is YENEEA in the germline V gene. CDR3 sequence (DNA): TGTGCCAGCAGTACTCCTAGCACAGATACGCAGTATTTT. Its protein product is CASSTPSTDTQYF.

At least ten counts were recorded for this clonotype. The chain carries TRBV27 and TRBJ2-1; 8 positions agree with TRBD2. Trimming took 6 bases from V and 6 from J; bases not matched to a gene: 7. This CDR3 comprises 14 residues. Germline V gene lookup returns CDR1 MNHEY and CDR2 SMNVEV (reference sequence). The DNA of the CDR3 is TGTGCCAGCAGGAGCGGGACTAGGACCAATGAGCAGTTCTTC. Translating it yields CASRSGTRTNEQFF.

The rearrangement joins TRBV7-2 to TRBJ2-5; D may be TRBD1 (5 bases). From germline, CDR1 is SGHTA and CDR2 FQGNSA. The V end lost 5 bases, the J end lost 1 base, and 8 bases lay between the germline ends. This CDR3 is 13 amino acids long. The CDR3 region has the DNA TGTGCCAGCAGCCTGGACATCCAAGAGACCCAGTACTTC. Translation: CASSLDIQETQYF.

The sample holds many counts of this clonotype. This rearrangement joins TRBV30 to TRBJ2-5; 7 bases match TRBD2. The germline V gene has CDR1 GTSNPN and CDR2 SVGIG (reference sequence). Trimming removed 5 bases from V and 5 bases from J; junction bases left unmatched: 11. There are 14 residues in the CDR3. CDR3 coding DNA: TGTGCCTGGTGGTCTAGCGGCAGCCGGGAGACCCAGTACTTC. Amino acid sequence: CAWWSSGSRETQYF.

The sample holds many counts of this clonotype. This chain uses TRBV4-1 with TRBJ2-5; 12 bases are shared with TRBD2. CDR1 and CDR2 from the germline V gene are MGHRA and YSYEKL. The CDR3 spans 18 residues. The V segment lost 6 bases and the J segment 1 base; nucleotides outside the gene matches: 12. The CDR3 sequence: CASRPGLAGGPSQETQYF. As DNA, the CDR3 is TGCGCCAGCAGGCCCGGGCTAGCGGGAGGGCCGTCCCAAGAGACCCAGTACTTC.

The rearrangement uses TRBV18 and TRBJ2-3; a weak D match, TRBD2 (6 bases). The CDR3 totals 14 residues. CDR1 is KGHSH and CDR2 is LQKENI in the germline V gene. Trimming cost V 0 bases and J 4 bases, with 8 bases left between them. This chain's CDR3 is CASSPPGLPDTQYF. CDR3 in DNA: TGTGCCAGCTCACCACCGGGACTGCCAGATACGCAGTATTTT. The entire variable domain, with the rest obtained from reference TRBV18 and TRBJ2-3, is as follows: NAGVMQNPRHLVRRRGQEARLRCSPMKGHSHVYWYRQLPEEGLKFMVYLQKENIIDESGMPKERFSAEFPKEGPSILRIQQVVRGDSAAYFCASSPPGLPDTQYFGPGTRLTVL.

The J gene is TRBJ1-1, the V gene TRBV5-1, with TRBD1 matching over 9 bases. V was pared by 4 bases and J by 3 bases, with 7 bases of the junction left unmatched. The CDR3 has 15 amino acids. Germline assignment: CDR1 SGHRS and CDR2 YFSETQ. CDR3 residues: CASSNGQGTYTEAFF. For the CDR3, the DNA is TGCGCCAGCAGCAATGGACAGGGGACCTACACTGAAGCTTTCTTT.

The table lists this clonotype with a few counts. The genes are TRBV28 and TRBJ2-7; 10 nucleotides line up with TRBD1. This CDR3 spans 15 amino acids. CDR1 is MDHEN and CDR2 is SYDVKM in the germline V gene. V gave up 6 bases and J gave up 6 bases; unmatched junction bases: 11. This CDR3 is CASSPPGDRGLEQYF. CDR3 sequence (DNA): TGTGCCAGCAGCCCACCGGGGGACAGGGGACTCGAGCAGTACTTC.

This clonotype came up a few times. The gene calls are TRBV10-3 and TRBJ2-1; no clear D. With 8 bases removed from V and 6 bases from J, the gap between germline ends came to 14 bases. This CDR3 is 13 amino acids long. Germline values: CDR1 ENHRY, CDR2 SYGVKD. CDR3 in DNA: TGTGCCATCGGTCCGACATTGGTCAATGAGCAGTTCTTC. Protein product: CAIGPTLVNEQFF.

V usage is TRBV15 and J usage is TRBJ1-4; 10 bases fit TRBD1. There are 15 residues in the CDR3. V was pared by 3 bases and J by 8 bases, with 6 bases of the junction left unmatched. Germline CDR1 and CDR2: LNHNV and YYDKDF (reference sequence). In DNA form, the CDR3 reads TGTGCCACCAGCAGGGTGACAGGGGGCGGCGAAAAACTGTTTTTT. Its translation is CATSRVTGGGEKLFF. The variable domain in full, with the rest retrieved from reference TRBV15 and TRBJ1-4, is DAMVIQNPRYQVTQFGKPVTLSCSQTLNHNVMYWYQQKSSQAPKLLFHYYDKDFNNEADTPDNFQSRRPNTSFCFLDIRSPGLGDTAMYLCATSRVTGGGEKLFFGSGTQLSVL.

The gene calls are TRBV2 and TRBJ2-7; 14 bases map to TRBD2. The V segment lost 6 bases and the J segment 2 bases; nucleotides outside the gene matches: 3. Germline CDR1 reads SNHLY; CDR2 reads FYNNEI. CDR3 length equals 15 residues. The CDR3 region is CASRMGLAGAYEQYF. CDR3 nucleotides: TGTGCCAGCAGGATGGGACTAGCGGGAGCCTACGAGCAGTACTTC. The entire variable domain, with the rest obtained from reference TRBV2 and TRBJ2-7, is as follows: EPEVTQTPSHQVTQMGQEVILRCVPISNHLYFYWYRQILGQKVEFLVSFYNNEISEKSEIFDDQFSVERPDGSNFTLKIRSTKLEDSAMYFCASRMGLAGAYEQYFGPGTRLTVT.

The V call is TRBV5-4, the J call TRBJ2-7; D gene unclear. V dropped 3 bases and J dropped 1 base, with 8 bases sitting between them. Germline-derived CDR1 and CDR2 are SGHNT and YYREEE (reference sequence). This CDR3 region has 13 residues. The CDR3 protein is CASSYDYSYEQYF. CDR3 DNA sequence: TGTGCCAGCAGCTACGATTATTCCTACGAGCAGTACTTC.

This clonotype was detected ten times or more. The chain links TRBV6-2 or TRBV6-3 to TRBJ2-1, with D perhaps TRBD1 or TRBD2 (5 bases each). V was clipped by 2 bases and J by 5 bases, with 16 bases between them. The germline CDR1 and CDR2 sequences are MNHEY and SVGEGT. The CDR3 sequence is 16 residues long. DNA of the CDR3: TGTGCCAGCAGTTACACCGTGGGACGGCCTCACAATGAGCAGTTCTTC. Translated, it gives CASSYTVGRPHNEQFF.

This clonotype showed up many times. The CDR3 loop reads CASTPNLGGYEQYF. Here the CDR3 DNA reads TGTGCCAGCACCCCAAATCTCGGGGGCTACGAGCAGTACTTC. The J gene is TRBJ2-7, the V gene TRBV12-3 or TRBV12-4; perhaps TRBD2 as D (6 bases). V shed 7 bases and J shed 3 bases, with 16 bases lying between them. CDR3 length: 14 residues.

This clonotype was seen repeatedly, ten times or more. CDR3 amino acids: CASGTPGTGGWTGELFF. In DNA, the CDR3 is TGTGCTAGTGGTACCCCCGGGACAGGGGGATGGACCGGGGAGCTGTTTTTT. The V gene is TRBV12-5, the J gene TRBJ2-2, with TRBD1 matching 11 bases. The CDR3 runs to 17 residues. In germline, CDR1 is LGHNT, CDR2 FRNRAP. V was clipped by 5 bases and J by 5 bases; unmatched bases: 10.

This clonotype was recorded a few times. The rearrangement joins TRBV10-1 to TRBJ2-1; 8 nucleotides agree with TRBD1. V trimming: 6 bases; J trimming: 7 bases; junction bases outside the gene matches: 14. Germline V lookup: CDR1 WNHNN, CDR2 SYGVQD (reference sequence). CDR3 length equals 16 residues. This CDR3 reads CASSPTGTGFVNEQFF. CDR3 in DNA: TGCGCCAGCAGCCCGACCGGGACAGGTTTTGTAAATGAGCAGTTCTTC.

This clonotype has more than one count but fewer than ten. The chain carries TRBV5-1 and TRBJ2-1; a possible D gene is TRBD1 (6 bases). CDR3 length equals 13 residues. Trimming left V 3 bases short and J 5 bases short, with 9 bases between. Germline CDR1 reads SGHRS; CDR2 reads YFSETQ. CDR3 coding DNA: TGCGCCAGCAGCTATGGACAGAACAATGAGCAGTTCTTC. Residues: CASSYGQNNEQFF.

The sample holds many counts of this clonotype. J is TRBJ2-7 and V is TRBV27, with 7 positions matching TRBD2. Germline V gene lookup returns CDR1 MNHEY and CDR2 SMNVEV (reference sequence). The CDR3 length is 14 residues. With V trimmed by 0 bases and J by 2 bases, 1 base remained unmatched. The CDR3 sequence: CASSLSSGTYEQYF. In DNA, the CDR3 is TGTGCCAGCAGTTTATCGAGCGGGACCTACGAGCAGTACTTC.

This clonotype occurred many times. The V gene is TRBV11-2, the J gene TRBJ2-1; no definite D call. Trimming removed 0 bases at V and 8 bases at J, with 2 bases between. Germline lookup yields CDR1 SGHAT and CDR2 FQNNGV. The CDR3 totals 11 residues. The CDR3 reads CASSLDHEQFF. Written as DNA, the CDR3 is TGTGCCAGCAGCTTAGATCATGAGCAGTTCTTC.

The chain links TRBV14 to TRBJ2-7; 7 bases fit TRBD2. The germline gives CDR1 SGHDN, CDR2 FVKESK. This CDR3 has 15 residues. The V gene end was trimmed by 4 bases and the J gene end by 7 bases; junction bases not matched to a gene: 13. The CDR3 protein is CASSLGSAGPGEQYF. The DNA for the CDR3 is TGTGCCAGCAGCCTAGGGTCAGCGGGACCGGGGGAGCAGTACTTC.